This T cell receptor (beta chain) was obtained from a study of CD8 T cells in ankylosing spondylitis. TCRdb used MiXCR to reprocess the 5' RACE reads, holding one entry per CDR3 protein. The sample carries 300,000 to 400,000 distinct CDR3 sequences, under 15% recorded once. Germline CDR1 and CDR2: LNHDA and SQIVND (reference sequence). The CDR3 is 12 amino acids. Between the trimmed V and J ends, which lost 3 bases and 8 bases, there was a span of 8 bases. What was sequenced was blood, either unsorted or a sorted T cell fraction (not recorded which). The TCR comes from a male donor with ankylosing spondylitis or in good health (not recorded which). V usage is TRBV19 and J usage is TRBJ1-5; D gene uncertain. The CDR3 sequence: CASSMEQKPQHF. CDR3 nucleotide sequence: TGTGCCAGTAGTATGGAACAGAAGCCCCAGCATTTT.